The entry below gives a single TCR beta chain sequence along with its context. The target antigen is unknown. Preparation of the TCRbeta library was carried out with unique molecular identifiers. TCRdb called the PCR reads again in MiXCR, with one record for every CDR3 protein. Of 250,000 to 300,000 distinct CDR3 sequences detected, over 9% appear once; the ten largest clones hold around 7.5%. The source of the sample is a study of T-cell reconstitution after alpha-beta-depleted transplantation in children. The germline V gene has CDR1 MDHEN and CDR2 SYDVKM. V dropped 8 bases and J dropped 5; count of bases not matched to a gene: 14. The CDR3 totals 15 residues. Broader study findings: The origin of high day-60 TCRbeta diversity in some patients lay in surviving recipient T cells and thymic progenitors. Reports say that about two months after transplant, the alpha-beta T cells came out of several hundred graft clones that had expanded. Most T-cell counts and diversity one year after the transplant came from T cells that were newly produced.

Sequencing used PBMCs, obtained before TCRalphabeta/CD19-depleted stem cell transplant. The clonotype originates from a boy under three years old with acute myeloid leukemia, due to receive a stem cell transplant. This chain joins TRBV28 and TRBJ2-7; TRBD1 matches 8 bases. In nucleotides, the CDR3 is TGTGCCAGCTGCCAACCTAAGACAGGGGATGACGAGCAGTACTTC. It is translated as CASCQPKTGDDEQYF.